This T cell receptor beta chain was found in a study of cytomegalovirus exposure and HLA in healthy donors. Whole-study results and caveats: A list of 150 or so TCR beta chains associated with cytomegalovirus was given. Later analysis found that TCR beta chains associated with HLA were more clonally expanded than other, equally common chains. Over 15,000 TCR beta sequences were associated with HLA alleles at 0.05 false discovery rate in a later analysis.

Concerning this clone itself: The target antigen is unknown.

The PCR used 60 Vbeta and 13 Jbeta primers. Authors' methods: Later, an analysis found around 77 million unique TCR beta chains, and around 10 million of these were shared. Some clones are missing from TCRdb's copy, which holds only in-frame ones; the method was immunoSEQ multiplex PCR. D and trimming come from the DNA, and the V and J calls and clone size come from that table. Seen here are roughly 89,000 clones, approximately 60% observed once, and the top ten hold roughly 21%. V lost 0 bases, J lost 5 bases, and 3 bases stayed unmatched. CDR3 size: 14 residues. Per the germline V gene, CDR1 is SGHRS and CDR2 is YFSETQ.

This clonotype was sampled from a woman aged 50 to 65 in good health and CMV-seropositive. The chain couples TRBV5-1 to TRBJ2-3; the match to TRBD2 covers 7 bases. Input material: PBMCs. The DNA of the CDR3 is TGCGCCAGCAGCTTGGTCCGGGGGGAAGATACGCAGTATTTT. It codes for CASSLVRGEDTQYF. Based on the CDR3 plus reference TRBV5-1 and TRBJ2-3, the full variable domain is KAGVTQTPRYLIKTRGQQVTLSCSPISGHRSVSWYQQTPGQGLQFLFEYFSETQRNKGNFPGRFSGRQFSNSRSEMNVSTLELGDSALYLCASSLVRGEDTQYFGPGTRLTVL.